One sample yielded the 28 T cell receptor beta chains listed below, sequenced in a study of identical twins. TCRdb re-called the 5' RACE reads with MiXCR, one entry per CDR3 protein. The profile covers 400,000 to 600,000 distinct CDR3 sequences, with approximately 20% appearing a single time and around 0.47% taken by the ten largest. A further study also used this sample, focusing on yellow fever vaccine responses in identical twins.

The sequenced material came from CD4+ T cells sorted from blood. These receptor sequences come from a woman aged 18-29 years in good health.

This clonotype appeared many times. The chain couples TRBV3-1 to TRBJ2-5; TRBD1 agrees at 7 bases. The CDR3 extends over 14 amino acids. The germline V gene has CDR1 LGHDT and CDR2 YNNKEL (reference sequence). Trimming cost V 5 bases and J 6 bases; bases outside gene matches: 9. CDR3 in DNA: TGTGCCAGCAGCACCCAACAGGGGTCAAAGACCCAGTACTTC. Translated, it gives CASSTQQGSKTQYF.

This chain connects TRBV5-1 to TRBJ1-5; D is possibly TRBD1 (5 bases). Trimming cost V 0 bases and J 4 bases, with 8 bases left between them. The germline V gene encodes CDR1 SGHRS and CDR2 YFSETQ. This CDR3 has 14 amino acids. CDR3 loop: CASSLGQQNQPQHF. CDR3 bases: TGCGCCAGCAGCTTGGGACAGCAGAATCAGCCCCAGCATTTT.

This clonotype was seen a few times. This chain connects TRBV18 to TRBJ1-3, with D hard to call. Trimming took 3 bases from V and 0 from J, leaving 12 bases between them. CDR1 and CDR2 (germline): KGHSH, LQKENI. This CDR3 has 16 residues. The CDR3: CASSPSAPSSGNTIYF. The CDR3 DNA reads as TGTGCCAGCTCACCTTCCGCCCCGAGCTCTGGAAACACCATATATTTT.

This chain links TRBV4-2 with TRBJ2-7, with 14 positions matching TRBD2. This CDR3 region has 19 residues. V was pared by 4 bases and J by 4 bases, with 15 bases of the junction left unmatched. Germline lookup yields CDR1 LGHNA and CDR2 YNFKEQ. CDR3 DNA sequence: TGTGCCAGCAGCCCAGACCGGACGGGACTAGCGGGAGTGGGGTACGAGCAGTACTTC. Its protein product is CASSPDRTGLAGVGYEQYF.

There are a few counts of this clonotype. The rearrangement links TRBV10-3 to TRBJ2-7, with a tentative D call TRBD2 (5 bases). In germline, CDR1 is ENHRY, CDR2 SYGVKD. The CDR3 totals 12 residues. V lost 4 bases to trimming and J lost 6 bases, with 10 bases between them. The CDR3: CAISVPGGEQYV. The CDR3 DNA follows: TGTGCCATCAGTGTTCCAGGAGGCGAGCAGTACGTC.

A few counts support this clonotype. The rearrangement links TRBV15 to TRBJ1-4; TRBD1 might be the D (6 bases). The CDR3 consists of 15 residues. CDR1 LNHNV and CDR2 YYDKDF come from the germline V gene (reference sequence). The V end lost 0 bases, the J end lost 6 bases, and 11 bases lay between the germline ends. CDR3 sequence (DNA): TGTGCCACCAGCAGAGAGGGGGCCGGAGATGAAAAACTGTTTTTT. Residues: CATSREGAGDEKLFF.

This clonotype was seen a handful of times. The chain joins TRBV5-1 to TRBJ2-1; 7 nucleotides line up with TRBD2. The CDR3 has 17 residues. Per the germline V gene, CDR1 is SGHRS and CDR2 is YFSETQ. Trimming at V came to 5 bases and at J to 0 bases, leaving 11 bases not matched to a gene. The DNA for the CDR3 is TGCGCCAGCAGGGGCCCCCGAGCGGGACCCTCCTACAATGAGCAGTTCTTC. It specifies CASRGPRAGPSYNEQFF.

This clonotype was detected many times. The V call is TRBV5-1, the J call TRBJ2-1, with D possibly being TRBD1 (5 bases). The V and J ends lost 7 bases and 5 bases respectively, with 16 bases between them. There are 14 residues in the CDR3. The germline V gene has CDR1 SGHRS and CDR2 YFSETQ. CDR3 residues: CASHLMAGNNEQFF. The CDR3 DNA is TGCGCCAGCCACCTCATGGCAGGGAACAATGAGCAGTTCTTC. Complete variable domain (other parts from reference TRBV5-1 and TRBJ2-1): KAGVTQTPRYLIKTRGQQVTLSCSPISGHRSVSWYQQTPGQGLQFLFEYFSETQRNKGNFPGRFSGRQFSNSRSEMNVSTLELGDSALYLCASHLMAGNNEQFFGPGTRLTVL.

This chain uses TRBV12-3 or TRBV12-4 with TRBJ2-7; 14 bases are shared with TRBD2. Germline trimming cut 5 bases from V and 2 bases from J; bases unmatched to any gene: 8. There are 17 residues in the CDR3. The CDR3 loop reads CASSTRRLAGGTYEQYF. The CDR3, as DNA: TGTGCCAGCAGTACCCGACGACTAGCGGGAGGGACCTACGAGCAGTACTTC.

J is TRBJ2-1 and V is TRBV27, with 7 bases identical to TRBD2. The germline gives CDR1 MNHEY, CDR2 SMNVEV (reference sequence). This CDR3 is built from 11 residues. The ends lost 10 bases at V and 5 bases at J; junction bases unmatched: 2. CDR3: CATGGNNEQFF. The CDR3 nucleotides read TGTGCCACCGGGGGGAACAATGAGCAGTTCTTC.

The J gene is TRBJ2-1, the V gene TRBV12-3 or TRBV12-4; D uncertain. V lost 5 bases, J lost 12 bases, and 11 bases lay in between. The CDR3 is made up of 11 amino acids. Written as DNA, the CDR3 is TGTGCCAGCAGTCCCGCATGGGGGCAGTTCTTC. Encoded protein: CASSPAWGQFF.

This clonotype was seen a few times. The genes are TRBV10-2 and TRBJ1-5, with a tentative D call TRBD1 (5 bases). Germline V gives CDR1 WSHSY, CDR2 SAAADI. This CDR3 is 12 amino acids long. The V gene lost 0 bases and the J gene lost 13 bases, with 10 bases spanning the gap. The CDR3 sequence: CASSESSDNQHF. CDR3 in DNA: TGCGCCAGCAGTGAGTCGTCGGACAATCAGCATTTT.

This clonotype was recorded at least ten times. J is TRBJ1-4 and V is TRBV12-3 or TRBV12-4; 8 nucleotides match TRBD1. Trimming at V came to 7 bases and at J to 8 bases, leaving 6 bases not matched to a gene. This CDR3 has 13 amino acids. CDR3 sequence: CASTGQVGEKLFF. CDR3 sequence (DNA): TGTGCCAGCACGGGACAGGTCGGAGAAAAACTGTTTTTT.

The chain uses TRBV6-1 and TRBJ2-3, with unresolved D. With 6 bases removed from V and 6 bases from J, the gap between germline ends came to 22 bases. The CDR3 is 16 amino acids. Germline V gene sequence: CDR1 MNHNS, CDR2 SASEGT. This CDR3 reads CASRRMTGEGLDTQYF. The CDR3 nucleotides are TGTGCCAGCAGACGAATGACTGGCGAAGGGCTCGATACGCAGTATTTT.

This sequence joins TRBV6-2 or TRBV6-3 and TRBJ2-7; D is perhaps TRBD1 (5 bases). The CDR3 has 18 residues. V gave up 0 bases and J gave up 0 bases, with 18 bases separating them. Looked up from germline, CDR1 is MNHEY and CDR2 is SVGEGT. The CDR3 bases are TGTGCCAGCAGTTACTCGGATTCGCTAGAAGGGGCCTCCTACGAGCAGTACTTC. Its protein is CASSYSDSLEGASYEQYF.

This sequence joins TRBV12-3 or TRBV12-4 and TRBJ1-1; no clear D gene. Trimming removed 6 bases at V and 6 bases at J, with 14 bases between. This CDR3 has 13 amino acids. The CDR3 region is CASRGGGIAEAFF. Written as DNA, the CDR3 is TGTGCCAGCAGGGGAGGAGGGATCGCTGAAGCTTTCTTT.

This clonotype was seen a few times. The chain joins TRBV4-1 to TRBJ2-3; 10 bases are a match to TRBD1. Germline V gene data show CDR1 as MGHRA and CDR2 as YSYEKL. This CDR3 is built from 15 residues. V shed 4 bases, J shed 6 bases, and the junction held 7 bases outside the gene matches. The CDR3 nucleotides are TGCGCCAGCAGCCGTACCGGGACAGGGGAGGATACGCAGTATTTT. Its translation is CASSRTGTGEDTQYF.

The CDR3 is CSVTGSTDTQYF. The CDR3 DNA sequence: TGCAGCGTTACGGGGAGCACAGATACGCAGTATTTT. The chain couples TRBV20-1 to TRBJ2-3, with D maybe TRBD2 (5 bases). CDR3 length equals 12 residues. CDR1 is DFQATT, CDR2 SNEGSKA, per germline (reference sequence).

The chain combines TRBV20-1 with TRBJ2-7, with D perhaps TRBD2 (5 bases). The germline V and J ends were trimmed by 1 base and 3 bases, with 7 bases remaining between them. The CDR3 contains 12 residues. Germline CDR1 and CDR2: DFQATT and SNEGSKA (reference sequence). The CDR3 sequence is CSARAGNYEQYV. DNA of the CDR3: TGCAGTGCTAGAGCCGGGAACTACGAGCAGTACGTC.

This clonotype has more than one count but fewer than ten. The rearrangement links TRBV5-1 to TRBJ1-1, with 8 bases identical to TRBD1. Germline-derived CDR1 and CDR2 are SGHRS and YFSETQ. There are 15 residues in the CDR3. V shed 4 bases and J 1 base; nucleotides not matched to a gene: 6. The CDR3 loop reads CASSTTGTGNTEAFF. The CDR3 DNA sequence: TGCGCCAGCAGCACGACCGGGACAGGGAACACTGAAGCTTTCTTT.

The chain joins TRBV12-3 or TRBV12-4 to TRBJ2-1; 8 bases match TRBD2. Trimming at V came to 7 bases and at J to 4 bases, leaving 9 bases not matched to a gene. The CDR3 spans 15 residues. The CDR3 DNA follows: TGTGCCAGCACCCACGCTAGCGGGCTATACAATGAGCAGTTCTTC. Translation gives CASTHASGLYNEQFF.

This clonotype was detected only a few times. This rearrangement joins TRBV27 to TRBJ1-2, with 10 bases lining up with TRBD1. Losses at the gene ends were 8 bases for V and 2 bases for J; bases not matched to a gene: 5. Germline V lookup: CDR1 MNHEY, CDR2 SMNVEV (reference sequence). The length of the CDR3 is 14 residues. The CDR3 bases are TGTGCCAGCGGCCGACAGGGGGCGAACTATGGCTACACCTTC. It encodes CASGRQGANYGYTF.

The chain recombines TRBV12-3 or TRBV12-4 with TRBJ2-5; D may be TRBD1 (5 bases). V was trimmed by 3 bases and J by 3 bases, leaving 23 bases between them. The CDR3 has 18 residues. The CDR3 DNA reads TGTGCCAGCAGTTTGGCAAGGGGCCCTAGTAAGGAAAAAGAGACCCAGTACTTC. This codes for CASSLARGPSKEKETQYF.

The sample holds a few counts of this clonotype. This chain's CDR3 is CASSLGGTGYYNEQFF. The CDR3 DNA reads TGTGCCAGCAGCTTGGGCGGGACAGGCTACTACAATGAGCAGTTCTTC. This chain joins TRBV5-5 and TRBJ2-1, with 8 bases aligning to TRBD1. Germline V gives CDR1 SGHKS, CDR2 YYEKEE (reference sequence). J was trimmed by 3 bases and V by 0 bases; bases with no gene match: 5. The CDR3 covers 16 residues.

The chain uses TRBV21-1 and TRBJ2-1; whether TRBD1, the table's D call, matches the DNA was not checked. TRBV21-1 is classified as a pseudogene. The CDR3 length is 18 residues. CDR3 DNA sequence: TGTGCCAGCAGCGCCCCCCCCGCCCGGGACCCCCGGCGGAGTGAGCAGTTCTTC. This codes for CASSAPPARDPRRSEQFF.

This clonotype was observed a few times. The chain has TRBV19 and TRBJ1-6; TRBD1 agrees at 8 bases. Germline V CDR1 and CDR2: LNHDA, SQIVND (reference sequence). The CDR3 consists of 17 residues. The V segment lost 5 bases and the J segment 6 bases; nucleotides outside the gene matches: 12. This chain's CDR3 is CASSPGGRGLSNSPLHF. CDR3 coding DNA: TGTGCCAGTAGTCCGGGAGGCAGGGGGCTGAGTAATTCACCCCTCCACTTT.

This clonotype was detected a few times. This chain uses TRBV5-5 with TRBJ1-2; TRBD1 matches 9 bases. This CDR3 contains 16 residues. J was trimmed by 7 bases and V by 2 bases; bases with no gene match: 12. Germline V gene lookup returns CDR1 SGHKS and CDR2 YYEKEE (reference sequence). The CDR3, as DNA: TGTGCCAGCAGCTTCCGCCCGGGACAGGGTCGCTCTGGCTACACCTTC. Amino acid sequence: CASSFRPGQGRSGYTF. Full variable domain (remainder filled in from reference TRBV5-5 and TRBJ1-2): DAGVTQSPTHLIKTRGQQVTLRCSPISGHKSVSWYQQVLGQGPQFIFQYYEKEERGRGNFPDRFSARQFPNYSSELNVNALLLGDSALYLCASSFRPGQGRSGYTFGSGTRLTVV.

V gene TRBV12-3 or TRBV12-4 combines with J gene TRBJ1-2, with D hard to call. The CDR3 has 13 amino acids. V shed 2 bases and J shed 8 bases, with 12 bases lying between them. This CDR3 reads CASSLWQAGGYTF. For the CDR3, the DNA is TGTGCCAGCAGTTTATGGCAGGCGGGGGGCTACACCTTC.